The 8 T cell receptor beta chains below all came from one sample that was sequenced in a study of shared clonotypes between healthy human individuals. This table comes from immunoSEQ multiplex PCR, and its TCRdb copy is limited to in-frame clones, with some not included. The sample lists about 2 million clones, roughly 95% occurring once. CD45RO-negative cells were positively selected for CCR7, leaving out terminally differentiated effector memory CD45RA+ cells. The specimen was naive CD8+ T cells sorted from blood. The receptor set was obtained from a man aged 18 to 29 in good health.

The table lists this clone with a count of one. The genes are TRBV9 and TRBJ1-1; the D is unclear. Germline V gene sequence: CDR1 SGDLS, CDR2 YYNGEE. The CDR3 length is 16 residues. Deletions cut 0 bases from V and 0 bases from J, with 12 bases between. CDR3 sequence (DNA): TGTGCCAGCAGCGTAGTGGGAGCCTCTATGAACACTGAAGCTTTCTTT. Protein sequence: CASSVVGASMNTEAFF.

The chain is built from TRBV27 and TRBJ2-7; tentatively, D is TRBD2 (7 bases). V was cut by 8 bases and J by 5 bases, with 19 bases left in between. Germline loops: CDR1 MNHEY, CDR2 SMNVEV (reference sequence). This CDR3 has 14 residues. DNA of the CDR3: TGTGCCAGCCGCTCCCTAGGGGGGAGGGACGAGCAGTACTTC. Amino acid sequence: CASRSLGGRDEQYF.

Details on this clone: Different DNA sequences within this sample yield the same CDR3. This chain links TRBV10-2 with TRBJ2-7; D is undetermined. Germline V CDR1 and CDR2: WSHSY, SAAADI. Trimming took off 6 bases at V and 3 bases at J, with 6 bases between the two ends. The CDR3 runs to 11 residues. The chain's CDR3 is CASSDLYEQYF. For the CDR3, the DNA is TGCGCCAGCAGCGACCTCTACGAGCAGTACTTC.

Details on this clone: Other DNA sequences within the sample encode an identical CDR3. The chain has TRBV4-1 and TRBJ2-7; D unresolved. CDR3 length: 13 amino acids. V was clipped by 3 bases and J by 1 base, with 7 bases between them. The germline gives CDR1 MGHRA, CDR2 YSYEKL. CDR3 in DNA: TGCGCCAGCAGCCACCGGGCATCCTACGAGCAGTACTTC. This encodes CASSHRASYEQYF.

This sequence joins TRBV5-6 and TRBJ2-7, with 7 positions matching TRBD1. The CDR3 is 15 residues long. Germline CDR1 reads SGHDT; CDR2 reads YYEEEE. Unmatched junction bases numbered 7, after V lost 4 bases and J lost 0 bases. CDR3 protein: CASSGGQDNSYEQYF. DNA of the CDR3: TGTGCCAGCAGCGGCGGACAGGATAACTCCTACGAGCAGTACTTC.

This clone was seen once. The rearrangement uses TRBV7-9 and TRBJ1-1; D is undetermined. Germline lookup yields CDR1 SEHNR and CDR2 FQNEAQ (reference sequence). This CDR3 region has 14 residues. V gave up 5 bases and J gave up 3 bases, with 13 bases separating them. The CDR3 sequence: CASSPILRDTEAFF. The CDR3 coding sequence is TGTGCCAGCAGCCCTATTCTTAGGGACACTGAAGCTTTCTTT.

This clone came up once. V and J are TRBV19 and TRBJ1-2, with D hard to call. V lost 3 bases, J lost 8 bases, and 13 bases lay in between. The CDR3 totals 13 residues. Germline V lookup: CDR1 LNHDA, CDR2 SQIVND (reference sequence). CDR3 in DNA: TGTGCCAGTAGTATTATGATCGGGAGGGGCTACACCTTC. This translates into CASSIMIGRGYTF.

Concerning this clone itself: Other DNA sequences from this sample encode an identical CDR3 as well. V and J are TRBV5-1 and TRBJ1-1; TRBD1 aligns across 8 bases. The CDR3 has 14 residues. Germline V gives CDR1 SGHRS, CDR2 YFSETQ. Trimming took 4 bases from V and 1 from J; bases not matched to a gene: 3. In DNA, the CDR3 is TGCGCCAGCAGCCCTACAGGGGGGAACACTGAAGCTTTCTTT. Translated: CASSPTGGNTEAFF.